The clone carrying this TCR beta chain was seen many times. Its target is not known. The diagnostic workup employed clinical symptoms, serum thyroxine, TRAb, thyroid ultrasound and orbital computed tomography. As the starting material, over 9.5 ml of fresh peripheral blood yielded the PBMCs. Researchers took RNA transcripts and amplified TCR beta CDR3 regions from them. The library came from an HTBI-primed first-round RT-PCR and a second-round multiplex PCR. TCRdb ran MiXCR on the multiplex PCR reads and lists one entry per CDR3 protein. The sample lists about 640,000 distinct CDR3 sequences, 35% to 50% occurring once. This entry belongs to a study of Graves' ophthalmopathy and Graves' hyperthyroidism. Study observations and caveats: Its predictions of ophthalmopathy progression gave the model 65% to 71% sensitivity and approximately 72% specificity. A majority of expanded thyroid clonotypes exceeding 0.001 frequency were likewise present in blood.

V was clipped by 1 base and J by 3 bases, with 16 bases between them. Germline CDR1 and CDR2: SGHDN and FVKESK. CDR3 size: 16 residues. The specimen was peripheral blood. The TCR comes from an adult man with Graves' ophthalmopathy. The chain joins TRBV14 to TRBJ2-7, with D unresolved. CDR3 nucleotide sequence: TGTGCCAGCAGCCAAGGGTTGAACCCCGTCTACTACGAGCAGTACTTC. It is translated as CASSQGLNPVYYEQYF. The complete variable domain, with remaining parts taken from reference TRBV14 and TRBJ2-7, reads EAGVTQFPSHSVIEKGQTVTLRCDPISGHDNLYWYRRVMGKEIKFLLHFVKESKQDESGMPNNRFLAERTGGTYSTLKVQPAELEDSGVYFCASSQGLNPVYYEQYFGPGTRLTVT.